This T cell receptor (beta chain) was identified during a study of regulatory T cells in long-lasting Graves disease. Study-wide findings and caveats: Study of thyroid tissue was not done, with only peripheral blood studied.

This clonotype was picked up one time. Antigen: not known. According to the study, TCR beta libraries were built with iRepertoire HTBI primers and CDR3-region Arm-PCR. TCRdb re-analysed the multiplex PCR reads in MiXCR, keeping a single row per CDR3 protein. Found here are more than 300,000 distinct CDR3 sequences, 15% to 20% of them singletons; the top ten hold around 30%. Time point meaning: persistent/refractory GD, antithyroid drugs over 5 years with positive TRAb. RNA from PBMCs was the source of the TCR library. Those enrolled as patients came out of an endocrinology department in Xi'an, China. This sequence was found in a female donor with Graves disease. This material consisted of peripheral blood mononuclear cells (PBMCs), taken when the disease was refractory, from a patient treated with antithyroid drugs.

The CDR3 spells CASQGAWSSYEQYF. The DNA for the CDR3 is TGTGCCAGCCAAGGTGCTTGGAGCTCCTACGAGCAGTACTTC. This chain connects TRBV28 to TRBJ2-7; D not certain. Looked up from germline, CDR1 is MDHEN and CDR2 is SYDVKM. Trimming took 8 bases from V and 0 from J, leaving 14 bases between them. This CDR3 region has 14 residues.